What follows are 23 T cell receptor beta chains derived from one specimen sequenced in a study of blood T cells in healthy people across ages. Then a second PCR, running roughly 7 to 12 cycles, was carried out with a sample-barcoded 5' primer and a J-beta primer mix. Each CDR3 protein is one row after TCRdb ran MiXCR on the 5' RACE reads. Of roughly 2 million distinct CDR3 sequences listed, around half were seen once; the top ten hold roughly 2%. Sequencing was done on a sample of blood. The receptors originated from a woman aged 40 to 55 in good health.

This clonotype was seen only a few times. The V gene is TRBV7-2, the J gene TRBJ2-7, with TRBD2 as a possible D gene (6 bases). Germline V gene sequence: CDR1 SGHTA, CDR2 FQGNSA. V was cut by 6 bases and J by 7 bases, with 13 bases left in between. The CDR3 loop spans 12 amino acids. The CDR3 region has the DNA TGTGCCAGCAGTACGACTAGTTCTGAGCAGTACTTC. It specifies CASSTTSSEQYF.

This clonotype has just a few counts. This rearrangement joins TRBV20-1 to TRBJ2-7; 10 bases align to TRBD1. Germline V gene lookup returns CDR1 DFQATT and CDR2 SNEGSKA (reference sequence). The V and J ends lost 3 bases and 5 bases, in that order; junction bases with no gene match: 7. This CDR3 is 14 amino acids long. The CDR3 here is CSASRGTGANEQYF. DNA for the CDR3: TGCAGTGCTAGCCGCGGGACAGGGGCCAACGAGCAGTACTTC.

CDR3 loop: CASSSQMRAGLINEQFF. The CDR3, as DNA: TGTGCCAGCAGCTCCCAAATGCGAGCGGGGTTGATCAATGAGCAGTTCTTC. The chain couples TRBV7-9 to TRBJ2-1; 7 bases map to TRBD2. CDR1 is SEHNR, CDR2 FQNEAQ, per germline (reference sequence). This CDR3 contains 17 residues. V was pared by 4 bases and J by 6 bases, with 15 bases of the junction left unmatched.

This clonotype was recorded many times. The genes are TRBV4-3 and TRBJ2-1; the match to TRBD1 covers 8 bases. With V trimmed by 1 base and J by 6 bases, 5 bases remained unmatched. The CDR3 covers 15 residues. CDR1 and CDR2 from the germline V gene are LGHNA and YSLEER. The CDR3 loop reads CASSQVGTGRNEQFF. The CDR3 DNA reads TGCGCCAGCAGCCAAGTAGGGACAGGACGCAATGAGCAGTTCTTC.

The CDR3 DNA reads TGTGCCAGCAGCCCCGGGACAGGGGTTTTGCGGGGACTTCCAGATACGCAGTATTTT. Its translation: CASSPGTGVLRGLPDTQYF. The chain uses TRBV6-1 and TRBJ2-3; TRBD1 aligns across 10 bases. Germline V lookup: CDR1 MNHNS, CDR2 SASEGT. V was pared by 6 bases and J by 4 bases, with 19 bases of the junction left unmatched. This CDR3 has 19 residues.

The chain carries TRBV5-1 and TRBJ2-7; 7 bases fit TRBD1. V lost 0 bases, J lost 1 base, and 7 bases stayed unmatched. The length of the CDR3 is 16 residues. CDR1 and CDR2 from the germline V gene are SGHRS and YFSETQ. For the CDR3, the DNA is TGCGCCAGCAGCTTGGGTCCTGGACAGGCGTCCTACGAGCAGTACTTC. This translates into CASSLGPGQASYEQYF.

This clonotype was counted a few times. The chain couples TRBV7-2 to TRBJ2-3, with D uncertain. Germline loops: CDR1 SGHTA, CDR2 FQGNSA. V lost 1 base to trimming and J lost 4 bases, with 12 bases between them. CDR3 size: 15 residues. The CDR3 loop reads CASSLEPTAADTQYF. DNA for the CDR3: TGTGCCAGCAGCTTAGAACCCACGGCAGCAGATACGCAGTATTTT.

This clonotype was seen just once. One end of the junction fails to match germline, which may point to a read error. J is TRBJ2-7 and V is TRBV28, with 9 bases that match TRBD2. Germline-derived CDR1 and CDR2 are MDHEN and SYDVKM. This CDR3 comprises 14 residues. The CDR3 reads CASSFGGGAYVQYF. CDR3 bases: TGTGCCAGCAGTTTCGGCGGGGGGGCTTACGTGCAGTACTTC.

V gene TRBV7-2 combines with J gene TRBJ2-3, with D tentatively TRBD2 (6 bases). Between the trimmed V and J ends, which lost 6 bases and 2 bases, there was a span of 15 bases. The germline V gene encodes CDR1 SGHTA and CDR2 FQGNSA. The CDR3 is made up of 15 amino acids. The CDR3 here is CASRLARTYTDTQYF. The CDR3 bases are TGTGCCAGCAGGCTAGCGAGGACCTACACAGATACGCAGTATTTT.

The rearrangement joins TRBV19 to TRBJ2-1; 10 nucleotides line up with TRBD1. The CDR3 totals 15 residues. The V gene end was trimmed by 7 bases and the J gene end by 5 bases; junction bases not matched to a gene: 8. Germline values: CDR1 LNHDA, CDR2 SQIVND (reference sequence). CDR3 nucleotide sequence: TGTGCCAGTACCCTGGACAGGGGGGGAAACAATGAGCAGTTCTTC. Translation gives CASTLDRGGNNEQFF.

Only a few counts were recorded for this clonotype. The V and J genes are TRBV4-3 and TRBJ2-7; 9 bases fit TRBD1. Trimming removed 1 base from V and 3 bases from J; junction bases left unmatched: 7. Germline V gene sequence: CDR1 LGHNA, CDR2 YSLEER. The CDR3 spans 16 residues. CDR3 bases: TGCGCCAGCAGCCAAGGTTTGGGACAGGGAAACTACGAGCAGTACTTC. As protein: CASSQGLGQGNYEQYF.

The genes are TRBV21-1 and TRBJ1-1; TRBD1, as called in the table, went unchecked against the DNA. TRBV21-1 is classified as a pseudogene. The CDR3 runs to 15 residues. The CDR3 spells CASSDYRIVNTEAFF. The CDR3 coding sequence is TGTGCCAGCAGCGATTACAGGATAGTGAACACTGAAGCTTTCTTT.

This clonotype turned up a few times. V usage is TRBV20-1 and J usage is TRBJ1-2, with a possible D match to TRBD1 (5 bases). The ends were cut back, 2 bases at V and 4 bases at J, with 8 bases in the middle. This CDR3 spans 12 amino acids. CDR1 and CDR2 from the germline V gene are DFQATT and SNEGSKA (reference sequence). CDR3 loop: CSARYRSYGYTF. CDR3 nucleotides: TGCAGTGCTAGATACAGGTCCTATGGCTACACCTTC.

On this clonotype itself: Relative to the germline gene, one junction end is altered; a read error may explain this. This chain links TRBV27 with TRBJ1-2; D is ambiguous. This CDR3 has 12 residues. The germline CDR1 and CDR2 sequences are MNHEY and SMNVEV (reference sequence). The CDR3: CTSTDGNYGYTF. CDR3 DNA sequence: TGTACCAGCACAGACGGCAATTATGGCTACACCTTC.

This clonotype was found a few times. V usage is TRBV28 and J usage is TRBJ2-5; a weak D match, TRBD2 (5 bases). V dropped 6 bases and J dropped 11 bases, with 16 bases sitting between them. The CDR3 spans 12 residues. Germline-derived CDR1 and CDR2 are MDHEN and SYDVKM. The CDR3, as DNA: TGTGCCAGCAGAACCAGCGGTGATGAGCAGTACTTC. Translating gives CASRTSGDEQYF.

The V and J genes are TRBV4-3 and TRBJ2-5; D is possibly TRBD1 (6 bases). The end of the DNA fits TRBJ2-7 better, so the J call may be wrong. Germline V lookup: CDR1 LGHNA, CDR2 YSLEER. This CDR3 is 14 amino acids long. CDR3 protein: CASSQEQGWYEQYF. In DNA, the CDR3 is TGCGCCAGCAGCCAAGAACAGGGTTGGTACGAGCAGTACTTC.

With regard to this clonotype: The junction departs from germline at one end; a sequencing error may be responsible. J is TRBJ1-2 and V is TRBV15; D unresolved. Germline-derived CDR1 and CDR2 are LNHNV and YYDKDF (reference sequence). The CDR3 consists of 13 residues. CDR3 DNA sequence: TGTGCCACCCAACCTACTAATAACTATGGTTACACCTTC. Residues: CATQPTNNYGYTF. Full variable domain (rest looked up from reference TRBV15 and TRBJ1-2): DAMVIQNPRYQVTQFGKPVTLSCSQTLNHNVMYWYQQKSSQAPKLLFHYYDKDFNNEADTPDNFQSRRPNTSFCFLDIRSPGLGDTAMYLCATQPTNNYGYTFGSGTRLTVV.

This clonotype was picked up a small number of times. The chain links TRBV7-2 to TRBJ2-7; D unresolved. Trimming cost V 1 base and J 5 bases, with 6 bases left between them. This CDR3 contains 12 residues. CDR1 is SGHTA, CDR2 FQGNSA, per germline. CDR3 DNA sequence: TGTGCCAGCAGCTTAGGAGTCCACGAGCAGTACTTC. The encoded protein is CASSLGVHEQYF. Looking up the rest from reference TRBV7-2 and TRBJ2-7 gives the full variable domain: GAGVSQSPSNKVTEKGKDVELRCDPISGHTALYWYRQSLGQGLEFLIYFQGNSAPDKSGLPSDRFSAERTGGSVSTLTIQRTQQEDSAVYLCASSLGVHEQYFGPGTRLTVT.

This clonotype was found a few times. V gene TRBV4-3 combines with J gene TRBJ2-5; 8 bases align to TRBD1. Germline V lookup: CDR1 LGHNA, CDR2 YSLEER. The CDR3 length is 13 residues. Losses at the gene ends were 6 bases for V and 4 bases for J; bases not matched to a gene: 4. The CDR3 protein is CASSCDRGETQYF. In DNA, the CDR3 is TGCGCCAGCAGTTGCGACAGGGGAGAGACCCAGTACTTC.

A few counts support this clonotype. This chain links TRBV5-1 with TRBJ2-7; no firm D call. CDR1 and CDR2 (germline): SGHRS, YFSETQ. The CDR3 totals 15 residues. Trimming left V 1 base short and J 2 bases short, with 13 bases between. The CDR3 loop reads CASSLLGSEAYEQYF. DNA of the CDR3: TGCGCCAGCAGCTTGTTGGGGTCGGAAGCCTACGAGCAGTACTTC.

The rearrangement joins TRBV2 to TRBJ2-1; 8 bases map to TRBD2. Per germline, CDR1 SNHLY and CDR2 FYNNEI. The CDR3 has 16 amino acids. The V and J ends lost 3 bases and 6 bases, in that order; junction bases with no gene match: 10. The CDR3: CASSEQAGVSSNEQFF. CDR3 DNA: TGTGCCAGCAGTGAGCAAGCGGGAGTTAGTAGCAATGAGCAGTTCTTC.

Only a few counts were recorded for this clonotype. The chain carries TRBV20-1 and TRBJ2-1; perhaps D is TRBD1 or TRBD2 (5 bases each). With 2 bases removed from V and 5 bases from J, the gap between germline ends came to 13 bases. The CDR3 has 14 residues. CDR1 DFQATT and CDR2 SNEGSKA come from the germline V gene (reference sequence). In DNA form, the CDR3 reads TGCAGTGCTAGAATGTCGGGACCGAACAATGAGCAGTTCTTC. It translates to CSARMSGPNNEQFF.

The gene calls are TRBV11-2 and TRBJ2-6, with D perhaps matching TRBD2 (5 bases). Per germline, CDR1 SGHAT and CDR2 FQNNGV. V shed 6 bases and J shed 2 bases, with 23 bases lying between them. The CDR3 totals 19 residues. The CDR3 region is CASRLTAGRQPTGANVLTF. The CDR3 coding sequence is TGTGCCAGCAGACTAACTGCGGGTAGGCAGCCGACTGGGGCCAACGTCCTGACTTTC.